These 11 T cell receptor beta chains originate from one sample sequenced in a study of Graves' ophthalmopathy and Graves' hyperthyroidism. Amplifying from RNA transcripts, the study obtained TCR beta CDR3 regions. An opening RT-PCR round employed HTBI primers and preceded a second-round multiplex PCR. MiXCR, run by TCRdb on the multiplex PCR reads, gives a single entry per CDR3 protein. The sample includes 600,000 to 650,000 distinct CDR3 sequences, about a fifth of them seen just once. Sequenced material: peripheral blood. The source is a woman aged 18-35 years with stable Graves' hyperthyroidism. Some clones in this sample may be carry-over from other donors' samples.

The chain uses TRBV7-9 and TRBJ1-1; the D is unclear. Between the trimmed V and J ends, which lost 0 bases and 6 bases, there was a span of 11 bases. The CDR3 is 14 residues long. Germline assignment: CDR1 SEHNR and CDR2 FQNEAQ (reference sequence). The CDR3 region is CASSLAIHNAEAFF. The CDR3 nucleotides read TGTGCCAGCAGCTTAGCCATCCATAACGCTGAAGCTTTCTTT.

This clonotype has at least ten counts. This chain joins TRBV20-1 and TRBJ2-7, with a tentative D call TRBD2 (5 bases). Trimming took off 2 bases at V and 5 bases at J, with 13 bases between the two ends. CDR1 and CDR2 from the germline V gene are DFQATT and SNEGSKA (reference sequence). The CDR3 length is 13 residues. CDR3 region: CSARRGGFNEQYF. CDR3 DNA sequence: TGCAGTGCTAGACGAGGCGGGTTCAACGAGCAGTACTTC.

This chain uses TRBV30 with TRBJ2-7; 7 nucleotides match TRBD1. Germline V CDR1 and CDR2: GTSNPN, SVGIG (reference sequence). The CDR3 totals 14 residues. The J segment lost 3 bases and the V segment lost 5 bases, leaving 10 bases of the junction unmatched. CDR3 amino acids: CAWDQDRSGYEQYF. The DNA for the CDR3 is TGTGCCTGGGACCAGGACAGGAGTGGCTACGAGCAGTACTTC.

This clonotype was detected many times. The J gene is TRBJ2-7, the V gene TRBV2; a possible D gene is TRBD1 (5 bases). Trimming cost V 6 bases and J 12 bases, with 15 bases left between them. The germline CDR1 and CDR2 sequences are SNHLY and FYNNEI. The CDR3 is made up of 11 amino acids. DNA for the CDR3: TGTGCCAGCAGCTATGACAGAAACCGGTACTTC. It translates to CASSYDRNRYF.

The genes are TRBV20-1 and TRBJ2-2; TRBD2 matches at 7 bases. The germline V gene has CDR1 DFQATT and CDR2 SNEGSKA (reference sequence). The CDR3 is 17 amino acids. V trimming: 0 bases; J trimming: 0 bases; junction bases outside the gene matches: 7. The CDR3: CSARDLVGRTNTGELFF. The CDR3 coding sequence is TGCAGTGCTAGAGATCTGGTCGGGAGGACGAACACCGGGGAGCTGTTTTTT.

This clonotype was detected many times. The CDR3 DNA reads TGCGCCAGCAGCTTGGTTGGCGGCGACAGCTCCTACGAGCAGTACTTC. It codes for CASSLVGGDSSYEQYF. The chain links TRBV5-1 to TRBJ2-7; perhaps TRBD1 as D (5 bases). This CDR3 contains 16 residues. Looked up from germline, CDR1 is SGHRS and CDR2 is YFSETQ. The V end lost 0 bases, the J end lost 0 bases, and 13 bases lay between the germline ends.

The V call is TRBV20-1, the J call TRBJ2-6; D remains unclear. V lost 0 bases and J 2 bases, leaving 20 bases between the germline ends. The germline CDR1 and CDR2 sequences are DFQATT and SNEGSKA (reference sequence). This CDR3 contains 19 residues. CDR3 DNA sequence: TGCAGTGCTAGAGACCTAATGCAGGTGGAAGGTCCTGGGGCCAACGTCCTGACTTTC. Translation: CSARDLMQVEGPGANVLTF.

This clonotype was recorded many times. The V gene is TRBV12-3 or TRBV12-4, the J gene TRBJ2-5; D is unresolved. V shed 3 bases and J shed 2 bases, with 10 bases lying between them. The CDR3 sequence is 14 residues long. In DNA form, the CDR3 reads TGTGCCAGCAGTTTTTCTGGTGAACAAGAGACCCAGTACTTC. Encoded protein: CASSFSGEQETQYF.

This clonotype was recorded many times. The V call is TRBV11-2, the J call TRBJ1-1; D might be TRBD1 (6 bases). Trimming left V 5 bases short and J 6 bases short, with 13 bases between. Germline CDR1 SGHAT, CDR2 FQNNGV. This CDR3 has 13 residues. CDR3 protein: CASSIIQGAEAFF. Written as DNA, the CDR3 is TGTGCCAGCAGCATTATACAGGGTGCTGAAGCTTTCTTT.

In its sample, this clonotype was seen many times. The genes are TRBV28 and TRBJ1-1, with D unclear. With 4 bases removed from V and 3 bases from J, the gap between germline ends came to 6 bases. The CDR3 is 12 amino acids. CDR1 and CDR2 from the germline V gene are MDHEN and SYDVKM. CDR3 protein: CASSSSYTEAFF. In nucleotides, the CDR3 is TGTGCCAGCAGTTCGAGTTACACTGAAGCTTTCTTT. The full variable domain, in which reference TRBV28 and TRBJ1-1 provide the parts outside the CDR3, is DVKVTQSSRYLVKRTGEKVFLECVQDMDHENMFWYRQDPGLGLRLIYFSYDVKMKEKGDIPEGYSVSREKKERFSLILESASTNQTSMYLCASSSSYTEAFFGQGTRLTVV.

This clonotype has a count of ten or more. The J gene is TRBJ1-6, the V gene TRBV5-1; D may be TRBD1 (6 bases). Deletions cut 1 base from V and 0 bases from J, with 11 bases between. This CDR3 contains 17 residues. Germline lookup yields CDR1 SGHRS and CDR2 YFSETQ. The CDR3 protein is CASSLMGQSSYNSPLHF. The CDR3 coding sequence is TGCGCCAGCAGCTTGATGGGACAAAGCTCCTATAATTCACCCCTCCACTTT.